This is a list of T cell receptor beta chains from one sample in a study of T cell repertoires in cytomegalovirus infection. TCRdb reprocessed the reads via MiXCR and lists one record per CDR3 protein. Among around 99,000 distinct CDR3 sequences listed, around 29% were seen once. The antigens for these receptors are not known. Sequenced here: CD8+ T cells from cultured PBMCs, sampled from culture after CMV antigen stimulation. Receptors were obtained from a human donor in good health (CMV status not recorded). Some clones in this sample may be carry-over from other donors' samples. The conserved cysteine and the conserved F or W are not part of the CDR3 here. Fields, in order: clone size, CDR3 length, V gene, CDR3 protein. Only part of the rows carry a size: once, few, many, or a class if the clone is expanded.

many,12,TRBV12-3/TRBV12-4,ASSLGQGVETQY
-,13,TRBV28,VSNVDRSYNQPQH
-,13,TRBV29-1,SVEPTATQNTEAF
few,13,TRBV12-3/TRBV12-4,ASIPTVGSGNEQF
few,13,TRBV4-1,ASSPLAGEQETQY
-,12,TRBV12-3/TRBV12-4,ASSLGGLWTEAF
-,15,TRBV12-3/TRBV12-4,ASSSRTSGGSTDTQY
-,10,TRBV19,AAGGRQETQY
many,13,TRBV2,ASSQTSGGLNEQF
few,15,TRBV12-3/TRBV12-4,ASSHRDRGTYNSPLH
many,12,TRBV7-8,ASSLVIGENEQF
-,14,TRBV9,ASSPIGLAGPDTQY
-,9,TRBV20-1,SARNPYGYT
-,10,TRBV4-2,ASSPGVADPY
-,10,TRBV7-6,ASSLVADTQY
few,13,TRBV15,ATSSDTGFKDTQY
many,14,TRBV2,ASRAHGTGKNTEAF
-,12,TRBV4-1,ASSQEGGYNEQF
-,13,TRBV19,ASSPVGGATDTQY
many,12,TRBV7-9,ASSPRTGIYEQY
-,7,TRBV20-1,SARDLNT
-,9,TRBV11-2,ASSSLEELF
-,11,TRBV6-6,ASSPSVRNTIY
-,13,TRBV15,ATSPGGGTYNEQF
-,12,TRBV12-3/TRBV12-4,ASKPGDHYNEQF
many,12,TRBV7-2,ASSLLGGTDTQY
many,14,TRBV24-1,ATSDLEGLGTGELF
-,12,TRBV20-1,SATWEGSIYEQY
-,13,TRBV18,ASSPGTGRDNEQF
few,12,TRBV7-9,ASSLPRSSYEQY
few,13,TRBV4-1,ASSPRGGSPYEQY
-,15,TRBV28,ASSSPDKNSGANVQT
many,11,TRBV7-9,ASSSQEYNEQF
many,11,TRBV2,ASSDGTRDGYT
-,11,TRBV7-3,ASSSGGAGGYT
many,16,TRBV7-9,ASSRRQGSDSPNEKLF
-,12,TRBV29-1,SGILAGGPETQY
many,17,TRBV12-3/TRBV12-4,ASNSYQDGGGGDYNEQF
few,14,TRBV12-3/TRBV12-4,ASSKYRGGGQETQY
-,14,TRBV4-1,ASSQGTSGGNNEQF
-,13,TRBV12-3/TRBV12-4,ASSLVEGANYGYT
few,14,TRBV10-3,AISERRDTYTDTQY
-,16,TRBV5-8,ASKSRADRVKGYYGYT
-,13,TRBV4-1,ASSQWKQETYGYT
-,10,TRBV28,ASESSAGELF
few,11,TRBV4-1,ASRPKVGYEQY
many,13,TRBV7-8,ASSIGTASTDTQY